This T cell receptor (beta chain) appears in the sequencing data of a study of vaccination effects on CD4 cells after COVID-19. For the study at large: After vaccination, a few convalescent patients were sampled at early and late time points.

General observations from the study: Few convalescent patients and no early post-infection timepoints were included in the study. The post-vaccine spike-reactive clones of convalescents showed a predominance of new vaccine-induced clones.

With regard to this clone: Its antigen remains unidentified.

V was cut by 2 bases and J by 4 bases, with 14 bases left in between. This CDR3 spans 15 amino acids. The germline CDR1 and CDR2 sequences are LNHDA and SQIVND (reference sequence). Using immunoSEQ multiplex PCR, the repertoire was profiled, and TCRdb retains in-frame clones only, with some absent. The data contain tens of thousands of clones, approximately 82% of them singletons. CD4+ T cells were isolated after 10 days of culture. The person acquired a PCR-confirmed SARS-CoV-2 infection between March and December 2020. The cohort was immunized with two doses of either the BNT162b2 or mRNA-1273 vaccine. Half the medium was swapped for IL-2 medium on days 3 and 7.

The receptor comes from a human donor who had a prior SARS-CoV-2 infection. The chain employs TRBV19 and TRBJ1-1, with D hard to call. Specimen: CD4+ T cells from PBMCs cultured without peptide, collected after COVID-19 vaccination. The DNA of the CDR3 is TGTGCCAGTAGTATATCTGGCCCTCTGAGCACTGAAGCTTTCTTT. This gives the protein CASSISGPLSTEAFF.